This T cell receptor beta chain was captured by sequencing in a study of shared clonotypes between healthy human individuals. Overall study findings and caveats: Clonotypes not shared had lower generation probabilities than those common to all four donors. Generally, estimated richness proved larger in naive subsets than it did in memory subsets. Few donors restricted represented genetic and exposure-history diversity.

About this clone itself: Its antigen is not known.

Investigators spread the genomic DNA of each subset evenly over several immunoSEQ plates. The data were produced by immunoSEQ multiplex PCR, yet TCRdb's version contains in-frame clones alone and is incomplete. The sample includes some 2.3 million clones, approximately 95% seen only once; the top ten take 0.35% to 0.5%. This CDR3 is built from 19 residues. Trimming took off 3 bases at V and 5 bases at J, with 26 bases between the two ends. Germline V gives CDR1 MDHEN, CDR2 SYDVKM. Sequencing was done on a sample of naive CD4+ T cells from PBMCs. Subset defined: CD45RA+ positively selected. The TCR comes from a man younger than 35 in good health. Some clones in this sample may be carry-over from other donors' samples. The chain uses TRBV28 and TRBJ2-4, with D perhaps TRBD2 (7 bases). CDR3 region: CASSFGLARGRARENIQYF. As DNA, the CDR3 is TGTGCCAGCAGTTTCGGGTTGGCAAGGGGGAGGGCCAGGGAAAACATTCAGTACTTC.